This entry lists 21 T cell receptor beta chains sequenced from one sample in a study of T cell responses to AZD1222 COVID-19 vaccine. Clones were sequenced by immunoSEQ multiplex PCR, and TCRdb holds only the in-frame ones, with some missing. The data contain about 170,000 clones, 85% to 90% of them seen just once; the ten biggest clones take up more than 3.5%. The specimen was peripheral blood, collected 28 days after the second dose of the MenACWY control vaccine. The receptors were gathered from an adult who received the MenACWY meningococcal vaccine as a control.

The rearrangement uses TRBV15 and TRBJ2-7; D is possibly TRBD2 (5 bases). The CDR3 consists of 15 residues. Trimming took off 5 bases at V and 1 base at J, with 15 bases between the two ends. In germline, CDR1 is LNHNV, CDR2 YYDKDF (reference sequence). CDR3 in amino acids: CATSSRTGTSYEQYF. In DNA, the CDR3 is TGTGCCACCAGCTCGCGGACGGGAACGTCCTACGAGCAGTACTTC. Using reference TRBV15 and TRBJ2-7 for the parts outside the CDR3, the full variable domain is DAMVIQNPRYQVTQFGKPVTLSCSQTLNHNVMYWYQQKSSQAPKLLFHYYDKDFNNEADTPDNFQSRRPNTSFCFLDIRSPGLGDTAMYLCATSSRTGTSYEQYFGPGTRLTVT.

The V call is TRBV6-5, the J call TRBJ1-2; the D gene is possibly TRBD1 (6 bases). From germline, CDR1 is MNHEY and CDR2 SVGAGI. The CDR3 length is 14 residues. The germline V and J ends were trimmed by 0 bases and 13 bases, with 18 bases remaining between them. Written as DNA, the CDR3 is TGTGCCAGCAGTTACTCCCCTGAGCAGGGGTCTTGCACCTTC. It is translated as CASSYSPEQGSCTF.

The count of this clone is one. The chain combines TRBV7-9 with TRBJ1-3, with 8 bases aligning to TRBD1. Per germline, CDR1 SEHNR and CDR2 FQNEAQ (reference sequence). The CDR3 has 17 amino acids. The ends lost 5 bases at V and 0 bases at J; junction bases unmatched: 9. The DNA of the CDR3 is TGTGCCAGCAGCCCGCGCGGGACAGGCTTCTCTGGAAACACCATATATTTT. As protein: CASSPRGTGFSGNTIYF.

This chain uses TRBV4-3 with TRBJ2-1; D not resolved. Trimming left V 1 base short and J 0 bases short, with 7 bases between. CDR3 length equals 15 residues. CDR1 is LGHNA and CDR2 is YSLEER in the germline V gene. The CDR3 region is CASSQGWVSYNEQFF. DNA of the CDR3: TGCGCCAGCAGCCAAGGGTGGGTCTCCTACAATGAGCAGTTCTTC.

The CDR3 DNA sequence: TGTGCCACCAGTGTAGCGGGAGTGTCGACCGGGGAGCTGTTTTTT. Translation: CATSVAGVSTGELFF. V is TRBV24-1 and J is TRBJ2-2; 9 nucleotides align to TRBD2. Trimming cost V 5 bases and J 5 bases; bases outside gene matches: 5. The CDR3 runs to 15 residues. Germline CDR1 KGHDR, CDR2 SFDVKD.

The rearrangement joins TRBV30 to TRBJ1-6; 8 bases agree with TRBD1. The junction had 8 bases not matched to a gene; V was cut back by 1 base and J by 6 bases. The CDR3 has 16 amino acids. In germline, CDR1 is GTSNPN, CDR2 SVGIG (reference sequence). The CDR3 reads CAWSGQGIISNSPLHF. The CDR3, as DNA: TGTGCCTGGAGTGGACAGGGGATCATAAGTAATTCACCCCTCCACTTT.

This clone was seen a single time. This chain links TRBV18 with TRBJ2-6; D possibly corresponds to TRBD2 (6 bases). Germline assignment: CDR1 KGHSH and CDR2 LQKENI. This CDR3 comprises 20 residues. Trimming took off 3 bases at V and 0 bases at J, with 21 bases between the two ends. Here the CDR3 DNA reads TGTGCCAGCTCACCGGGAACTTGGCGGGGAAACCACTCTGGGGCCAACGTCCTGACTTTC. Protein product: CASSPGTWRGNHSGANVLTF.

The genes are TRBV6-6 and TRBJ1-4; D remains unclear. Trimming cost V 4 bases and J 6 bases, with 18 bases left between them. CDR1 MNHNY and CDR2 SVGAGI come from the germline V gene (reference sequence). CDR3 length equals 16 residues. The CDR3 DNA follows: TGTGCCAGCAGTTTCACATTCGGACGGCTGGATGAAAAACTGTTTTTT. Protein: CASSFTFGRLDEKLFF.

This clone was picked up a small number of times. The V call is TRBV4-1, the J call TRBJ2-7, with D hard to call. V lost 4 bases and J lost 5, with 12 bases in between. Looked up from germline, CDR1 is MGHRA and CDR2 is YSYEKL. CDR3 size: 13 residues. The CDR3 loop reads CASSPVHRDEQYF. The CDR3 coding sequence is TGCGCCAGCAGCCCAGTTCATAGAGACGAGCAGTACTTC.

The rearrangement uses TRBV7-9 and TRBJ1-6; 8 bases agree with TRBD1. Trimming took 5 bases from V and 7 from J; bases not matched to a gene: 7. This CDR3 has 15 residues. Germline CDR1 reads SEHNR; CDR2 reads FQNEAQ (reference sequence). The CDR3 loop reads CASSPQGAQNSPLHF. As DNA, the CDR3 is TGTGCCAGCAGCCCTCAGGGGGCGCAAAATTCACCCCTCCACTTT.

The chain uses TRBV6-5 and TRBJ2-3; no reliable D call. Germline V gene sequence: CDR1 MNHEY, CDR2 SVGAGI. Trimming stripped 6 bases from V and 11 bases from J, with 9 bases between. This CDR3 is built from 10 residues. DNA of the CDR3: TGTGCCAGCAGCTTAAGTCTGCAGTATTTT. It specifies CASSLSLQYF.

This chain's CDR3 is CASSLVHTEAFF. Written as DNA, the CDR3 is TGTGCCAGCAGCTTGGTTCACACTGAAGCTTTCTTT. V gene TRBV5-4 combines with J gene TRBJ1-1; D is undetermined. The germline V gene has CDR1 SGHNT and CDR2 YYREEE (reference sequence). This CDR3 comprises 12 residues. V was shortened by 0 bases and J by 3 bases, with 3 bases between the two germline ends.

This clone came up once. The genes are TRBV7-2 and TRBJ2-3; D not certain. The germline V gene has CDR1 SGHTA and CDR2 FQGNSA. The ends were cut back, 5 bases at V and 2 bases at J, with 17 bases in the middle. The CDR3 consists of 16 residues. This CDR3 reads CASSGIKGIHTDTQYF. CDR3 coding DNA: TGTGCCAGCAGCGGGATCAAGGGTATTCACACAGATACGCAGTATTTT.

V is TRBV25-1 and J is TRBJ2-7; 9 nucleotides line up with TRBD1. V shed 5 bases, J shed 3 bases, and the junction held 11 bases outside the gene matches. The CDR3 runs to 16 residues. CDR1 MGHDK and CDR2 SYGVNS come from the germline V gene. CDR3 DNA sequence: TGTGCCAGCAGTACAAACCCCGCGGGACAGGGCTACGAGCAGTACTTC. It translates to CASSTNPAGQGYEQYF.

To note about this clone: The same CDR3 can be traced to other DNA sequences in this sample. The rearrangement uses TRBV29-1 and TRBJ1-1, with no clear D. From germline, CDR1 is SQVTM and CDR2 ANQGSEA. V gave up 6 bases and J gave up 8 bases, with 10 bases separating them. The CDR3 spans 10 residues. CDR3 in amino acids: CSVRTGEAFF. The CDR3 region has the DNA TGCAGCGTGCGGACTGGCGAAGCTTTCTTT.

In nucleotides, the CDR3 is TGTGCCAGCGGGGGGCTGGGAGGAACAGGGAACACTGAAGCTTTCTTT. It translates to CASGGLGGTGNTEAFF. The J gene is TRBJ1-1, the V gene TRBV18; D may be TRBD1 (6 bases). Trimming removed 8 bases at V and 1 base at J, with 20 bases between. Per the germline V gene, CDR1 is KGHSH and CDR2 is LQKENI. CDR3 length: 16 amino acids.

The chain carries TRBV15 and TRBJ1-5; TRBD1 is a possible D gene (5 bases). V was pared by 6 bases and J by 1 base, with 13 bases between. CDR1 and CDR2 (germline): LNHNV, YYDKDF (reference sequence). The CDR3 has 15 residues. The CDR3 protein is CATSRTGHSNQPQHF. CDR3 coding DNA: TGTGCCACCAGTAGAACGGGGCACAGCAATCAGCCCCAGCATTTT.

The genes are TRBV6-5 and TRBJ2-3; D may be TRBD2 (5 bases). The V end was cut by 10 bases, the J end by 4 bases, with 15 bases between. In germline, CDR1 is MNHEY, CDR2 SVGAGI. The CDR3 sequence is 13 residues long. CDR3: CATRGSIADTQYF. The CDR3 DNA follows: TGTGCCACCCGAGGGTCTATCGCAGATACGCAGTATTTT.

This clone was detected once. The rearrangement joins TRBV18 to TRBJ1-5, with D hard to call. This CDR3 has 15 residues. Trimming removed 3 bases from V and 2 bases from J, with 11 bases in between. Per germline, CDR1 KGHSH and CDR2 LQKENI. CDR3 sequence (DNA): TGTGCCAGCTCACCGGGCAGTGTTGGCAATCAGCCCCAGCATTTT. This gives the protein CASSPGSVGNQPQHF. The full variable domain, with the rest looked up from reference TRBV18 and TRBJ1-5, is NAGVMQNPRHLVRRRGQEARLRCSPMKGHSHVYWYRQLPEEGLKFMVYLQKENIIDESGMPKERFSAEFPKEGPSILRIQQVVRGDSAAYFCASSPGSVGNQPQHFGDGTRLSIL.

The chain has TRBV2 and TRBJ2-5; possible D gene TRBD1, 6 bases. Germline CDR1 reads SNHLY; CDR2 reads FYNNEI. V gave up 6 bases and J gave up 5 bases, with 13 bases separating them. There are 13 residues in the CDR3. The CDR3 coding sequence is TGTGCCAGCAGAGATACAGGGTTCGAGACCCAGTACTTC. The encoded protein is CASRDTGFETQYF.

The V gene is TRBV3-1 (or the pseudogene TRBV3-2), the J gene TRBJ2-7, with D perhaps given as TRBD1 or TRBD2 (5 bases each). The CDR3 has 16 amino acids. Trimming stripped 0 bases from V and 3 bases from J, with 15 bases between. Germline V CDR1 and CDR2: LGHDT, YNNKEL (reference sequence). The chain's CDR3 is CASSQDTLGESYEQYF. The CDR3 DNA reads as TGTGCCAGCAGCCAAGATACATTGGGGGAGAGCTACGAGCAGTACTTC.